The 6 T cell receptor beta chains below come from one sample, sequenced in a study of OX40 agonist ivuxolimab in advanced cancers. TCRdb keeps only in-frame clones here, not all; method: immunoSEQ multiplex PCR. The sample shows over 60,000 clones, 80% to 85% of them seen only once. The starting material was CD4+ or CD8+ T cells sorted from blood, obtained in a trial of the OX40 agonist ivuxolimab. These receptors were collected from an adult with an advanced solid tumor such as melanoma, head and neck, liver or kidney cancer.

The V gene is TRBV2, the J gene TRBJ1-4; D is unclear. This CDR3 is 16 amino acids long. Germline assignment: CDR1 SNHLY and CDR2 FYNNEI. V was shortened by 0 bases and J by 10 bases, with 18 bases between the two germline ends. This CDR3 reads CASSEAGGSQTAKLFF. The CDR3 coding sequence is TGTGCCAGCAGTGAAGCTGGAGGCTCACAGACGGCAAAACTGTTTTTT.

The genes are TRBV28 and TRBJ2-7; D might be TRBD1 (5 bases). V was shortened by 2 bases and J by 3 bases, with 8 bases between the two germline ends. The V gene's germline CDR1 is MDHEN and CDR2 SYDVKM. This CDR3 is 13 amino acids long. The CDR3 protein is CASSLGRGYEQYF. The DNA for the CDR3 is TGTGCCAGCAGTTTAGGTAGGGGCTACGAGCAGTACTTC. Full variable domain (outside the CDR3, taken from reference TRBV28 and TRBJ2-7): DVKVTQSSRYLVKRTGEKVFLECVQDMDHENMFWYRQDPGLGLRLIYFSYDVKMKEKGDIPEGYSVSREKKERFSLILESASTNQTSMYLCASSLGRGYEQYFGPGTRLTVT.

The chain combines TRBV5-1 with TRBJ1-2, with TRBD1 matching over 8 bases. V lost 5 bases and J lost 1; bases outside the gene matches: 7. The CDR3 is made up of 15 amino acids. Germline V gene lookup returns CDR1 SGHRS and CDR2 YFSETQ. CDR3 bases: TGCGCCAGCAGAAGCGGACAGGGAGGTAACTATGGCTACACCTTC. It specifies CASRSGQGGNYGYTF.

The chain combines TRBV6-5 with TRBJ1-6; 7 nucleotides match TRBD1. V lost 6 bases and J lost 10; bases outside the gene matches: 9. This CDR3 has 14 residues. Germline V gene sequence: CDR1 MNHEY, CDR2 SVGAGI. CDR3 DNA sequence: TGTGCCAGCAGACTGACAGGGACTGGGTCACCCCTCCACTTT. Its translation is CASRLTGTGSPLHF.

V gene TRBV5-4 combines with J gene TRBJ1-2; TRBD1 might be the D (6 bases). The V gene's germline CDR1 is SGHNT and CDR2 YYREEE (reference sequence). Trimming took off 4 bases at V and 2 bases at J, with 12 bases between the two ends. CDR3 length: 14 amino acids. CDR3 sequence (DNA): TGTGCCAGCAGCAACTCACAGGGAAACTATGGCTACACCTTC. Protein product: CASSNSQGNYGYTF.

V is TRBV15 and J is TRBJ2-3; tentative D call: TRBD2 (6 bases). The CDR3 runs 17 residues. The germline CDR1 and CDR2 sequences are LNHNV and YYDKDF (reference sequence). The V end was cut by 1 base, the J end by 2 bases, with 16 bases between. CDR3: CATSRVRDSLDTDTQYF. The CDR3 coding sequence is TGTGCCACCAGCAGAGTCCGGGACTCCCTAGACACAGATACGCAGTATTTT.